The present entry profiles one TCR beta chain with its context. No antigen is known for it. Base quality data are lacking; no much larger clone is found one base away. This record comes from a study of OX40 agonist ivuxolimab in advanced cancers. At the level of the whole study: Ivuxolimab was a fully human IgG2 agonistic monoclonal antibody targeting the costimulatory receptor OX40 (CD134). Peripheral TCRbeta sequencing was intended to test whether TCR sequence diversity was altered and clonal T-cell expansion was caused by ivuxolimab. Patients were allowed to have had prior anti-PD-1, anti-PD-L1 or anti-CTLA-4 therapy, and 30% to 50% of the dose-escalation patients had previously received checkpoint inhibitors. A male proportion of almost 85% and a mean age of about 60 years, ranging from about 23 to 79, were recorded for the dose-escalation cohort. Of the 50 to 55 dose-escalation patients, hepatocellular carcinoma was present in some 19, melanoma in roughly 15, renal cell carcinoma in 9 and head and neck cancer in 9. The paper covers the monotherapy dose-escalation part of the phase I ivuxolimab trial, which included N of about 50 patients. Partial responses occurred in three dose-escalation patients, of whom one had hepatocellular carcinoma and two had cutaneous melanoma. Intravenous ivuxolimab was administered to patients every 2 weeks at six dose levels: 0.01, 0.1, 0.3, 1.5, 3 and 10 mg/kg.

For sequencing of the TCRbeta CDR3 region, genomic DNA was extracted from the sorted cells. The immunoSEQ Assay was used to sequence the TCRbeta CDR3 regions. The table comes from immuneACCESS by way of TCRdb, which keeps in-frame sequences with V and J called. Part of the clones is missing from these tables; in studies checked, under half for an unresolved V gene and the rest for unknown reasons. The sample table shows tens of thousands of clones, and roughly 89% are seen once. More than 0.85% of the sample rests with the top ten. The trial excluded patients who had a history of autoimmune disease or were on systemic immunosuppression. In every dose cohort, peripheral blood was drawn for TCR sequencing at baseline, cycle 4 day 1, and cycle 7 day 1. The samples were taken from a phase I, first-in-human, multicenter, open-label dose-escalation trial of ivuxolimab. The trial enrolled adults with locally advanced or metastatic head and neck squamous cell, hepatocellular, melanoma or renal cell carcinoma. Before TCR sequencing, CD4+ and CD8+ T cells were separately sorted from peripheral blood.

Overall study outcomes, separate from this receptor: The antigen specificity of the clonally expanded peripheral T cells was not determined. On average, CD8+ T cells showed more expanded clones than CD4+ T cells after ivuxolimab. Low levels of normalized T-cell clonal expansion were also seen in some patients who did not respond. At doses from 0.1 to 3.0 mg/kg, clonal expansion was seen in both CD4+ and CD8+ blood T cells between baseline and week 6. In partial responders in the 0.1-3.0 mg/kg groups, normalized peripheral clonal expansion was found to be among the lowest, especially among CD8+ T cells.

This clonotype was obtained from an adult with an advanced solid tumor such as melanoma, head and neck, liver or kidney cancer. Here the sequenced sample was CD4+ or CD8+ T cells sorted from blood, taken in a trial of the OX40 agonist ivuxolimab.

CDR3 loop: CASSDGFGGYTF. In nucleotides, the sequence is TGTGCCAGCAGTGACGGCTTCGGAGGCTACACCTTC. The sequence is built from TRBV6-6 and TRBJ1-2; no D gene call is confident. V is reduced by 5 bases and J by 8 bases, leaving a spacing of 12 bases between them. CDR1 and CDR2, looked up from the germline V gene (reference sequence), are MNHNY and SVGAGI. From cysteine to phenylalanine, the CDR3 is 12 amino acids long. The DNA shown is the 36-base CDR3, in frame from base 1.